The subject of this entry is one TCR beta chain. Its specificity is not known. Germline V gives CDR1 MGHDK, CDR2 SYGVNS. V gave up 1 base and J gave up 4 bases, with 14 bases separating them. There are 16 residues in the CDR3. Only in-frame clones appear in the TCRdb table, and some are missing; sequencing was by immunoSEQ multiplex PCR. The sample has 110,000 to 150,000 clones; approximately 93% are singletons. This record belongs to a study of T cell responses to AZD1222 COVID-19 vaccine. Findings and caveats of the study: The donor cohort was predominantly white British with a female majority, and clonal diversity may have been underestimated. Recipients of AZD1222 seropositive at baseline numbered only 6 or 7.

The input for sequencing was peripheral blood, taken after recovery from COVID-19. The V gene is TRBV25-1, the J gene TRBJ2-1; no definite D call. The TCR was taken from an adult who had recovered from COVID-19. The CDR3 DNA reads as TGTGCCAGCAGTGAATCCGGGCCCCTTTTTTACAATGAGCAGTTCTTC. Translated, it gives CASSESGPLFYNEQFF.